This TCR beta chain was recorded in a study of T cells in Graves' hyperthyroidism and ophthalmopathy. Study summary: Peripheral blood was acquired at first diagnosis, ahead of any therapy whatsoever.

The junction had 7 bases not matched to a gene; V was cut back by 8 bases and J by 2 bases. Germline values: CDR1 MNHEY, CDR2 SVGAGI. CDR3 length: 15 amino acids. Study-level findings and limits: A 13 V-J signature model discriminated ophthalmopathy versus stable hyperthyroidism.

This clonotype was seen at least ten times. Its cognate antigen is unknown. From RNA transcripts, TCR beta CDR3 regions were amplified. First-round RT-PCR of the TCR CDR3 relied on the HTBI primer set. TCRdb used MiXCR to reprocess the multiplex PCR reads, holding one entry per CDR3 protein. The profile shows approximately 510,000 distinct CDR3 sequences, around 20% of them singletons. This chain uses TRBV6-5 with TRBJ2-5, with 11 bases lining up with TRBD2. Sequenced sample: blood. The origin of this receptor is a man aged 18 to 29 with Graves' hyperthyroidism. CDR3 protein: CASFSGLAAQETQYF. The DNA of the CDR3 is TGTGCCAGCTTTTCGGGACTAGCGGCTCAAGAGACCCAGTACTTC.